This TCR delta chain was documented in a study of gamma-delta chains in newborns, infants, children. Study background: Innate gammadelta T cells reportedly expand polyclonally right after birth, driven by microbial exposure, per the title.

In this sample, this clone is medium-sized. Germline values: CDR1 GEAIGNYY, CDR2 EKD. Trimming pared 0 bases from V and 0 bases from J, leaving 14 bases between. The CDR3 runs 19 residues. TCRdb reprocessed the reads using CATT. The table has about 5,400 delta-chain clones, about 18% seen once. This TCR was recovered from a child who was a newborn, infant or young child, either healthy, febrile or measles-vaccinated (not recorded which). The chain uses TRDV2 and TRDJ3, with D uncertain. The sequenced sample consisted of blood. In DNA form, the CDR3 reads TGTGCCTGTGACACCACCGGGTGGGACGTCTCCTGGGACACCCGACAGATGTTTTTC. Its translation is CACDTTGWDVSWDTRQMFF.